In its sample, the clone carrying this T cell receptor (beta chain) was seen a few times. Its antigen is not known. CDR1 MDHEN and CDR2 SYDVKM come from the germline V gene. The CDR3 loop spans 13 amino acids. The V end was cut by 2 bases, the J end by 11 bases, with 15 bases between. The data stem from a study of blood T cells in healthy people across ages. Study conclusions and caveats: Both naive CD4+ cell counts and diversity were greater in long-lived donors than in aged donors. Per-million-T-cell TCR beta diversity fell roughly linearly with age. Diversity of TCR beta correlated strongly with naive T cell percentage.

Combining a sample-barcoded 5' primer with a J-beta primer mix, a second PCR ran for roughly 7 to 12 cycles. Each CDR3 protein is one row after TCRdb ran MiXCR on the 5' RACE reads. The table records about 700,000 distinct CDR3 sequences, approximately 30% of them present only once. The donors, healthy Caucasians from Russia, were aged 6 to 90. The sequenced sample consisted of blood. This sequence originates from a woman older than 75 in good health. The gene calls are TRBV28 and TRBJ1-1, with D unclear. CDR3 nucleotide sequence: TGTGCCAGCAGTTTAACCTCCGACCTGGGGGCTTTCTTT. It specifies CASSLTSDLGAFF.